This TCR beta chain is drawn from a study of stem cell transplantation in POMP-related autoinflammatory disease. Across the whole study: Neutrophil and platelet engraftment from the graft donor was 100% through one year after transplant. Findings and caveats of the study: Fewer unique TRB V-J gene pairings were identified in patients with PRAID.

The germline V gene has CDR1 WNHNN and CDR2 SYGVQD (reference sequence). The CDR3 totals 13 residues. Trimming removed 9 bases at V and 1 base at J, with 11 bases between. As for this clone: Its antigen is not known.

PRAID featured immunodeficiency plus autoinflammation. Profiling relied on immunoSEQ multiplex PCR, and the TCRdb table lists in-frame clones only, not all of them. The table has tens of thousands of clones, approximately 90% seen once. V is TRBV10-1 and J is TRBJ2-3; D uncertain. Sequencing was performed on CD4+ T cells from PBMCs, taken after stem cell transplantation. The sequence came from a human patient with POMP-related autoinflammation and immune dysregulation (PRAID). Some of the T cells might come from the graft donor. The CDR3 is CARRDNRTDTQYF. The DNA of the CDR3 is TGCGCCAGAAGGGATAACCGCACAGATACGCAGTATTTT.